Listed below are T cell receptor beta chains from one sample, sequenced in a study of regulatory T cells in long-lasting Graves disease. TCRdb re-called the multiplex PCR reads with MiXCR, one entry per CDR3 protein. The sample lists about 370,000 distinct CDR3 sequences, about a sixth occurring once. The material sequenced was peripheral blood mononuclear cells (PBMCs), taken at new diagnosis, from a patient treated with antithyroid drugs. The receptors come from a female donor with Graves disease. Each CDR3 is given without its conserved first and last residue.

cdr3_aa: AISGKIPDSNPVNEQF
v_call: TRBV10-3
j_call: TRBJ2-1

cdr3_aa: SARQSFLEAF
v_call: TRBV20-1
j_call: TRBJ1-1

cdr3_aa: ASSLTGVTEAF
v_call: TRBV5-1
j_call: TRBJ1-1

cdr3_aa: ASSLVLDAAYEQY
v_call: TRBV7-9
j_call: TRBJ2-7

cdr3_aa: SALFGQNSNQPQH
v_call: TRBV20-1
j_call: TRBJ1-5

cdr3_aa: ASSQGSGGTEAF
v_call: TRBV11-2
j_call: TRBJ1-1

cdr3_aa: ASSQGGQVTYEQY
v_call: TRBV3-1
j_call: TRBJ2-7

cdr3_aa: SARRGLAGDPQETQY
v_call: TRBV20-1
j_call: TRBJ2-5

cdr3_aa: ATSRDRGSNQPQH
v_call: TRBV15
j_call: TRBJ1-5

cdr3_aa: SARGRSTGGNTGELF
v_call: TRBV20-1
j_call: TRBJ2-2

cdr3_aa: ASGLALRQRGSNQPQH
v_call: TRBV12-5
j_call: TRBJ1-5

cdr3_aa: ASSLPVLGGGEEAF
v_call: TRBV9
j_call: TRBJ1-1

cdr3_aa: ASSPRDRGTEAF
v_call: TRBV5-4
j_call: TRBJ1-1

cdr3_aa: ASSRTETQY
v_call: TRBV6-1
j_call: TRBJ2-5

cdr3_aa: ASGHHTGVTEAF
v_call: TRBV11-2
j_call: TRBJ1-1

cdr3_aa: ASSPRGDPTNEKLF
v_call: TRBV5-5
j_call: TRBJ1-4

cdr3_aa: ASSPTRYGYT
v_call: TRBV7-9
j_call: TRBJ1-2

cdr3_aa: ASSLGSMNTEAF
v_call: TRBV7-9
j_call: TRBJ1-1

cdr3_aa: ASSQRTGSQPRLNEQF
v_call: TRBV11-2
j_call: TRBJ2-1

cdr3_aa: ASSIHDKPYGYT
v_call: TRBV12-3/TRBV12-4
j_call: TRBJ1-2

cdr3_aa: ASSYRTSGATQY
v_call: TRBV12-3/TRBV12-4
j_call: TRBJ2-5

cdr3_aa: ASSQGPTHTQY
v_call: TRBV14
j_call: TRBJ2-3

cdr3_aa: ASSHQQGPYGYT
v_call: TRBV28
j_call: TRBJ1-2

cdr3_aa: ASRTSGGKSGEQF
v_call: TRBV6-1
j_call: TRBJ2-1

cdr3_aa: ASSVGRGPGNEQF
v_call: TRBV9
j_call: TRBJ2-1

cdr3_aa: ASSRERTSQSEQF
v_call: TRBV12-3/TRBV12-4
j_call: TRBJ2-1

cdr3_aa: ASSRKGLAGELF
v_call: TRBV7-3
j_call: TRBJ2-2

cdr3_aa: ASSPFTGRANEKLF
v_call: TRBV28
j_call: TRBJ1-4

cdr3_aa: ASSHGSYEQY
v_call: TRBV3-1
j_call: TRBJ2-7

cdr3_aa: ASSLDPAGSYNEQF
v_call: TRBV5-1
j_call: TRBJ2-1

cdr3_aa: ASSYENTGANVLT
v_call: TRBV5-1
j_call: TRBJ2-6

cdr3_aa: ASSLGSSLYEQY
v_call: TRBV7-2
j_call: TRBJ2-7

cdr3_aa: ASSPGPNLNQPQH
v_call: TRBV11-2
j_call: TRBJ1-5

cdr3_aa: ATSRGTDGTNEKLF
v_call: TRBV15
j_call: TRBJ1-4

cdr3_aa: ASSLTGVAGALTNEQF
v_call: TRBV12-3/TRBV12-4
j_call: TRBJ2-1

cdr3_aa: ASADFAGGSTGELF
v_call: TRBV9
j_call: TRBJ2-2

cdr3_aa: ASSKQGSRRYGYT
v_call: TRBV12-3/TRBV12-4
j_call: TRBJ1-2

cdr3_aa: ASSLRTGAWDGYT
v_call: TRBV5-5
j_call: TRBJ1-2

cdr3_aa: ASSLRAANSPLH
v_call: TRBV5-1
j_call: TRBJ1-6

cdr3_aa: ASSPRAGGSGYT
v_call: TRBV6-2/TRBV6-3
j_call: TRBJ1-2

cdr3_aa: SARGQHNYGYT
v_call: TRBV20-1
j_call: TRBJ1-2

cdr3_aa: ASRGAGTGGNTIY
v_call: TRBV6-1
j_call: TRBJ1-3

cdr3_aa: SARDWRDRDSYEQY
v_call: TRBV20-1
j_call: TRBJ2-7

cdr3_aa: APRVRDRARNTIY
v_call: TRBV2
j_call: TRBJ1-3

cdr3_aa: ATSRVTGNTGELF
v_call: TRBV15
j_call: TRBJ2-2

cdr3_aa: ASRPGQGPGNTIY
v_call: TRBV11-2
j_call: TRBJ1-3

cdr3_aa: ASYPVPLNEQF
v_call: TRBV30
j_call: TRBJ2-1

cdr3_aa: ASSLGGGRRRKETQY
v_call: TRBV7-9
j_call: TRBJ2-5

cdr3_aa: AISGLAGGTDTQY
v_call: TRBV10-3
j_call: TRBJ2-3

cdr3_aa: AWSVYLNTEAF
v_call: TRBV30
j_call: TRBJ1-1

cdr3_aa: ASSQVPGQGYVDEQY
v_call: TRBV4-1
j_call: TRBJ2-7

cdr3_aa: ASTMTGVTYNEQF
v_call: TRBV2
j_call: TRBJ2-1

cdr3_aa: ASDEGTGSYNEQF
v_call: TRBV7-9
j_call: TRBJ2-1

cdr3_aa: ASSAPGEKLF
v_call: TRBV6-2/TRBV6-3
j_call: TRBJ1-4

cdr3_aa: SATQRGGAETQY
v_call: TRBV20-1
j_call: TRBJ2-5